The 2 T cell receptor beta chains in this list originate from one sample, sequenced in a study of control samples from healthy donors and cancer patients. Sequencing used immunoSEQ multiplex PCR; TCRdb keeps in-frame clones, though not all of them. The table has 400,000 to 500,000 clones, 75% to 95% seen once. Source material: PBMCs. Every receptor here comes from a man between 40 and 49 years old with head and neck cancer.

The genes are TRBV18 and TRBJ2-1, with 12 nucleotides matching TRBD2. Germline loops: CDR1 KGHSH, CDR2 LQKENI. This CDR3 comprises 15 residues. V lost 5 bases and J lost 7; bases outside the gene matches: 6. CDR3 sequence: CASSKGLAGINEQFF. CDR3 sequence (DNA): TGTGCCAGCTCAAAAGGACTAGCGGGGATTAATGAGCAGTTCTTC.

The chain employs TRBV27 and TRBJ2-2, with D possibly being TRBD1 or TRBD2 (6 bases each). V was cut by 4 bases and J by 6 bases, with 18 bases left in between. Germline V gives CDR1 MNHEY, CDR2 SMNVEV (reference sequence). The CDR3 covers 16 residues. CDR3: CASSSPTGAVSGELFF. The CDR3 DNA reads TGTGCCAGCAGTTCCCCGACGGGGGCGGTTTCCGGGGAGCTGTTTTTT.